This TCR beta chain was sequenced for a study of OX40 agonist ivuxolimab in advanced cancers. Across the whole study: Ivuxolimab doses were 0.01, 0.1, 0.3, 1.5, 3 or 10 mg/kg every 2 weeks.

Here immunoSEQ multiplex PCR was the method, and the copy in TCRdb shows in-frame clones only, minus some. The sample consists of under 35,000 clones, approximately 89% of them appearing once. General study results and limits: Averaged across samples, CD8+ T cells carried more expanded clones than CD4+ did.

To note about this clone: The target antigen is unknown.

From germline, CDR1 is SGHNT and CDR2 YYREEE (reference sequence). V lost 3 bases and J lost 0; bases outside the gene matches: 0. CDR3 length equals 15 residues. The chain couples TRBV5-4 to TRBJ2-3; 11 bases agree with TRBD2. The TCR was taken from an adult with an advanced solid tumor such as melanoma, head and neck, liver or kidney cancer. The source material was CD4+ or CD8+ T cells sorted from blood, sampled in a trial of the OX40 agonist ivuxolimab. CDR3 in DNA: TGTGCCAGCAGCTCTAGCGGGAGGAGCACAGATACGCAGTATTTT. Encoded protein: CASSSSGRSTDTQYF.